One sample yielded the 32 T cell receptor beta chains listed below, sequenced in a study of blood T cells in healthy people across ages. A sample-barcoded 5' primer and a J-beta primer mix were used in a second PCR of roughly 7 to 11 cycles. Each CDR3 protein is one row after TCRdb ran MiXCR on the 5' RACE reads. The sample lists hundreds of thousands of distinct CDR3 sequences; under 55% were seen once. The sample was blood. The receptors were gathered from a man aged 55 to 70 in good health.

J is TRBJ2-7 and V is TRBV7-2; D remains ambiguous. The ends were cut back, 1 base at V and 0 bases at J, with 10 bases in the middle. Per the germline V gene, CDR1 is SGHTA and CDR2 is FQGNSA. The CDR3 contains 15 residues. For the CDR3, the DNA is TGTGCCAGCAGCTTAGGGCCAGGAGCCTCCTACGAGCAGTACTTC. It encodes CASSLGPGASYEQYF.

V and J are TRBV2 and TRBJ2-3, with TRBD2 matching 13 bases. This CDR3 comprises 16 residues. Germline assignment: CDR1 SNHLY and CDR2 FYNNEI. J lost 6 bases, V lost 6 bases, and 9 bases had no gene match. CDR3 region: CASRALGLAGRDTQYF. Written as DNA, the CDR3 is TGTGCCAGCAGGGCCCTGGGACTAGCGGGGCGGGATACGCAGTATTTT.

The CDR3 reads CASSPGGYQETQYF. The CDR3 region has the DNA TGCGCCAGCAGCCCGGGGGGTTACCAAGAGACCCAGTACTTC. The chain carries TRBV5-1 and TRBJ2-5; 7 bases match TRBD2. CDR1 is SGHRS and CDR2 is YFSETQ in the germline V gene. The CDR3 consists of 14 residues. After removal of 4 bases from V and 0 bases from J, the junction contained 3 bases not matched to a gene.

This sequence joins TRBV6-2 or TRBV6-3 and TRBJ2-2; D is possibly TRBD1 (6 bases). Germline V gene lookup returns CDR1 MNHEY and CDR2 SVGEGT. V was pared by 5 bases and J by 0 bases, with 16 bases between. The CDR3 spans 17 residues. The CDR3 DNA follows: TGTGCCAGCAGTCCCCCAGGGGCGCACTCGAACACCGGGGAGCTGTTTTTT. Its translation: CASSPPGAHSNTGELFF.

As regards this clonotype: The germline gene is not matched at one end of the junction; a read error may be the cause. CDR3 nucleotide sequence: TGTGCCAACAGCTTAGCGAGTGTGGGGACTAGCGGTACAGATACGCAGTATTTT. It translates to CANSLASVGTSGTDTQYF. The V and J genes are TRBV7-2 and TRBJ2-3, with TRBD2 matching 11 bases. Germline lookup yields CDR1 SGHTA and CDR2 FQGNSA. The CDR3 is made up of 18 amino acids.

To note about this clonotype: Compared with germline, one end of the junction differs, possibly owing to a read error. For the CDR3, the DNA is TGTTCCAGCAGCACGGAAGCGGGGGTTGCCCAGTACTTC. As protein: CSSSTEAGVAQYF. The chain uses TRBV7-2 and TRBJ2-5, with 8 bases aligning to TRBD2. The germline V gene has CDR1 SGHTA and CDR2 FQGNSA. This CDR3 is built from 13 residues. The variable domain in full, completed from reference TRBV7-2 and TRBJ2-5, reads GAGVSQSPSNKVTEKGKDVELRCDPISGHTALYWYRQSLGQGLEFLIYFQGNSAPDKSGLPSDRFSAERTGGSVSTLTIQRTQQEDSAVYLCSSSTEAGVAQYFGPGTRLLVL.

The V gene is TRBV20-1, the J gene TRBJ2-3; D uncertain. The CDR3 consists of 14 residues. Germline loops: CDR1 DFQATT, CDR2 SNEGSKA (reference sequence). The CDR3 here is CSSTGPSQTDTQYF. The CDR3 DNA follows: TGCAGCTCAACCGGACCCTCACAGACAGATACGCAGTATTTT.

This clonotype has just a few counts. The chain carries TRBV4-1 and TRBJ1-1; weak D call: TRBD1 (6 bases). The CDR3 runs to 15 residues. Per germline, CDR1 MGHRA and CDR2 YSYEKL. V was pared by 6 bases and J by 0 bases, with 14 bases between. CDR3 loop: CASRRSGTLNTEAFF. The CDR3 coding sequence is TGCGCCAGCAGACGATCCGGGACATTGAACACTGAAGCTTTCTTT.

This clonotype was found many times. The chain combines TRBV6-1 with TRBJ2-7; D is uncertain. The CDR3 sequence is 15 residues long. Germline CDR1 reads MNHNS; CDR2 reads SASEGT. V lost 0 bases and J 4 bases, leaving 13 bases between the germline ends. The CDR3: CASSEAAGSGYEQYF. CDR3 coding DNA: TGTGCCAGCAGTGAAGCAGCAGGATCGGGTTACGAGCAGTACTTC.

Only one count was recorded for this clonotype. V gene TRBV19 combines with J gene TRBJ1-1; 7 bases are shared with TRBD1. V gave up 6 bases and J gave up 1 base; unmatched junction bases: 5. Looked up from germline, CDR1 is LNHDA and CDR2 is SQIVND (reference sequence). The CDR3 extends over 14 amino acids. CDR3 bases: TGTGCCAGTAGCCCACAGGGGTGGAACACTGAAGCTTTCTTT. Its protein is CASSPQGWNTEAFF. The complete variable domain, with remaining parts taken from reference TRBV19 and TRBJ1-1, reads DGGITQSPKYLFRKEGQNVTLSCEQNLNHDAMYWYRQDPGQGLRLIYYSQIVNDFQKGDIAEGYSVSREKKESFPLTVTSAQKNPTAFYLCASSPQGWNTEAFFGQGTRLTVV.

DNA for the CDR3: TGTGCCAGCAGCTTATCTCCGACAGGGGCGAACAATGAGCAGTTCTTC. Amino acid sequence: CASSLSPTGANNEQFF. V usage is TRBV7-2 and J usage is TRBJ2-1; 8 bases line up with TRBD1. Germline CDR1 and CDR2: SGHTA and FQGNSA. J lost 5 bases, V lost 2 bases, and 8 bases had no gene match. This CDR3 has 16 residues.

The chain uses TRBV6-1 and TRBJ2-7; D is unresolved. Germline CDR1 reads MNHNS; CDR2 reads SASEGT. The V end was cut by 10 bases, the J end by 4 bases, with 11 bases between. The CDR3 runs 11 residues. The CDR3 region is CATASVYEQYF. The CDR3 DNA reads TGTGCCACCGCATCGGTGTACGAGCAGTACTTC.

This clonotype is a singleton in its sample. V is TRBV29-1 and J is TRBJ2-5, with 8 bases identical to TRBD2. Germline V CDR1 and CDR2: SQVTM, ANQGSEA. This CDR3 has 11 amino acids. With V trimmed by 7 bases and J by 5 bases, 3 bases remained unmatched. The CDR3 here is CSGSGGETQYF. CDR3 nucleotide sequence: TGCAGCGGGTCGGGGGGGGAGACCCAGTACTTC.

The chain carries TRBV6-5 and TRBJ2-1; D may be TRBD2 (6 bases). The V gene lost 2 bases and the J gene lost 1 base, with 12 bases spanning the gap. Germline CDR1 is MNHEY and CDR2 is SVGAGI. There are 16 residues in the CDR3. CDR3 protein: CASSYAAGRSYNEQFF. CDR3 sequence (DNA): TGTGCCAGCAGTTACGCCGCGGGGAGGTCCTACAATGAGCAGTTCTTC.

The genes are TRBV14 and TRBJ1-5; D uncertain. CDR3 length equals 15 residues. Germline CDR1 is SGHDN and CDR2 is FVKESK. V dropped 0 bases and J dropped 2 bases, with 8 bases sitting between them. The CDR3 loop reads CASSQEPSGNQPQHF. The DNA for the CDR3 is TGTGCCAGCAGCCAAGAACCAAGCGGCAATCAGCCCCAGCATTTT.

This chain connects TRBV6-2 or TRBV6-3 to TRBJ2-4, with 7 positions matching TRBD1. The J call is in doubt because the DNA end fits TRBJ2-7 better. CDR1 and CDR2 (germline): MNHEY, SVGEGT. This CDR3 comprises 13 residues. CDR3 sequence reads: CASFGTVRPEQYF. The DNA of the CDR3 is TGTGCCAGCTTCGGGACAGTCAGACCCGAGCAGTACTTC.

The gene calls are TRBV4-1 and TRBJ1-2, with D possibly matching TRBD1 (6 bases). Germline V gene sequence: CDR1 MGHRA, CDR2 YSYEKL. The CDR3 consists of 14 residues. Trimming shortened V by 0 bases and J by 8 bases, and 13 bases separated the two germline ends. CDR3 protein: CASSQDRQGRGYTF. The CDR3 nucleotides read TGCGCCAGCAGCCAAGATAGGCAGGGGCGAGGCTACACCTTC.

This chain uses TRBV4-1 with TRBJ2-2; a weak D match, TRBD2 (7 bases). Trimming removed 0 bases at V and 4 bases at J, with 9 bases between. This CDR3 region has 15 residues. Germline CDR1 is MGHRA and CDR2 is YSYEKL. The CDR3 nucleotides are TGCGCCAGCAGCCAAGAGGGAGGGGGCACCGGGGAGCTGTTTTTT. Its protein product is CASSQEGGGTGELFF.

This chain uses TRBV5-1 with TRBJ2-7, with 14 bases that match TRBD2. In germline, CDR1 is SGHRS, CDR2 YFSETQ. The CDR3 loop spans 17 amino acids. With V trimmed by 4 bases and J by 7 bases, 13 bases remained unmatched. The CDR3 here is CASSRRLPGTSGGEQYF. CDR3 nucleotides: TGCGCCAGCAGCCGAAGACTGCCGGGGACTAGCGGGGGAGAGCAGTACTTC.

Written as DNA, the CDR3 is TGCAGTGCTAGGGGGCCCGGGGCCAACGTCCTGACTTTC. This codes for CSARGPGANVLTF. This chain links TRBV20-1 with TRBJ2-6, with D possibly being TRBD1 (5 bases). Trimming removed 3 bases at V and 4 bases at J, with 7 bases between. Per germline, CDR1 DFQATT and CDR2 SNEGSKA (reference sequence). The CDR3 length is 13 residues.

This clonotype was counted between two and nine times. This chain connects TRBV5-5 to TRBJ2-4; maybe TRBD2 (6 bases). CDR3 size: 13 residues. The germline V and J ends were trimmed by 5 bases and 13 bases, with 19 bases remaining between them. Germline V lookup: CDR1 SGHKS, CDR2 YYEKEE (reference sequence). CDR3 in DNA: TGTGCCAGCAGGTCTAGGGAGGTGGGGGAGCAGTACTTC. It yields the protein CASRSREVGEQYF. The full variable domain, its missing parts supplied by reference TRBV5-5 and TRBJ2-4, is DAGVTQSPTHLIKTRGQQVTLRCSPISGHKSVSWYQQVLGQGPQFIFQYYEKEERGRGNFPDRFSARQFPNYSSELNVNALLLGDSALYLCASRSREVGEQYFGAGTRLSVL.

This clonotype occurred once. This rearrangement joins TRBV4-3 to TRBJ2-7, with 9 positions matching TRBD1. This CDR3 region has 18 residues. The ends lost 0 bases at V and 5 bases at J; junction bases unmatched: 14. Germline V CDR1 and CDR2: LGHNA, YSLEER. The CDR3 loop reads CASSQDRGTGRFTNEQYF. The CDR3 DNA reads as TGCGCCAGCAGCCAAGATCGGGGGACAGGGCGCTTTACTAACGAGCAGTACTTC.

The sample holds a few counts of this clonotype. V is TRBV18 and J is TRBJ2-5, with 7 bases identical to TRBD2. The CDR3 spans 16 residues. Looked up from germline, CDR1 is KGHSH and CDR2 is LQKENI. V shed 0 bases and J 9 bases; nucleotides not matched to a gene: 13. This CDR3 reads CASSPPVAGVTSAQYF. In nucleotides, the CDR3 is TGTGCCAGCTCACCACCTGTGGCGGGGGTAACCTCGGCCCAGTACTTC.

The rearrangement joins TRBV6-1 to TRBJ2-7; D remains unclear. Germline assignment: CDR1 MNHNS and CDR2 SASEGT. The V end was cut by 3 bases, the J end by 7 bases, with 10 bases between. The CDR3 is made up of 12 amino acids. CDR3 loop: CASSDSRLEQYF. The DNA of the CDR3 is TGTGCCAGCAGTGATTCCCGATTAGAGCAGTACTTC.

V is TRBV28 and J is TRBJ1-1; D might be TRBD1 (6 bases). V shed 3 bases and J shed 6 bases, with 14 bases lying between them. CDR3 length: 14 residues. Germline V CDR1 and CDR2: MDHEN, SYDVKM. CDR3 sequence reads: CASSFTGAVAEAFF. The DNA of the CDR3 is TGTGCCAGCAGTTTCACGGGGGCGGTTGCTGAAGCTTTCTTT.

The chain links TRBV11-1 to TRBJ2-5; D not certain. CDR3 length: 15 residues. V lost 0 bases and J lost 11, with 19 bases in between. Germline-derived CDR1 and CDR2 are SGHAT and FQDESV (reference sequence). The CDR3: CASSLALDQVSNQYF. In DNA, the CDR3 is TGTGCCAGCAGCTTAGCGTTGGATCAGGTGTCGAATCAGTACTTC. Full variable domain (missing parts from reference TRBV11-1 and TRBJ2-5): EAEVAQSPRYKITEKSQAVAFWCDPISGHATLYWYRQILGQGPELLVQFQDESVVDDSQLPKDRFSAERLKGVDSTLKIQPAELGDSAMYLCASSLALDQVSNQYFGPGTRLLVL.

The V and J genes are TRBV6-6 and TRBJ1-6; D is ambiguous. This CDR3 has 19 amino acids. Between the trimmed V and J ends, which lost 0 bases and 3 bases, there was a span of 18 bases. Germline V gene sequence: CDR1 MNHNY, CDR2 SVGAGI (reference sequence). CDR3 residues: CASSYSMTSRAHYNSPLHF. The DNA for the CDR3 is TGTGCCAGCAGTTACTCAATGACCTCGCGCGCCCACTATAATTCACCCCTCCACTTT.

This clonotype came up a few times. The chain carries TRBV10-3 and TRBJ1-5; the match to TRBD1 covers 7 bases. Germline CDR1 ENHRY, CDR2 SYGVKD. CDR3 size: 14 residues. Germline trimming cut 10 bases from V and 1 base from J; bases unmatched to any gene: 7. CDR3 residues: CATGPGGSNQPQHF. CDR3 DNA: TGTGCCACTGGGCCAGGGGGGAGCAATCAGCCCCAGCATTTT.

The chain is built from TRBV5-5 and TRBJ2-3; D tentatively reads TRBD1 or TRBD2 (6 bases each). The germline V gene has CDR1 SGHKS and CDR2 YYEKEE (reference sequence). Trimming removed 2 bases at V and 0 bases at J, with 13 bases between. This CDR3 is built from 16 residues. CDR3: CASSLTRGQSTDTQYF. The CDR3, as DNA: TGTGCCAGCAGCTTAACCCGGGGGCAGAGCACAGATACGCAGTATTTT.

This rearrangement joins TRBV3-1 to TRBJ1-6; 8 bases line up with TRBD1. Germline CDR1 and CDR2: LGHDT and YNNKEL (reference sequence). The CDR3 runs 16 residues. V gave up 3 bases and J gave up 7 bases; unmatched junction bases: 8. The CDR3 nucleotides read TGTGCCAGCAGCCAGCCCGGGACAGGCAGGAATTCACCCCTCCACTTT. This sequence encodes CASSQPGTGRNSPLHF.

This clonotype has only a few counts. This rearrangement joins TRBV12-3 or TRBV12-4 to TRBJ1-2; D is possibly TRBD1 (5 bases). CDR3 length equals 14 residues. The V end lost 1 base, the J end lost 4 bases, and 10 bases lay between the germline ends. CDR3: CASSLGGGVYGYTF. The DNA of the CDR3 is TGTGCCAGCAGTTTAGGCGGGGGGGTCTATGGCTACACCTTC.

V gene TRBV20-1 combines with J gene TRBJ2-3; D may correspond to TRBD1 or TRBD2 (5 bases each). CDR1 and CDR2 (germline): DFQATT, SNEGSKA (reference sequence). V shed 1 base and J shed 1 base, with 12 bases lying between them. The CDR3 has 15 amino acids. The CDR3 bases are TGCAGTGCTAGAGCCCCAGGGACGGGCACAGATACGCAGTATTTT. Amino acids: CSARAPGTGTDTQYF.